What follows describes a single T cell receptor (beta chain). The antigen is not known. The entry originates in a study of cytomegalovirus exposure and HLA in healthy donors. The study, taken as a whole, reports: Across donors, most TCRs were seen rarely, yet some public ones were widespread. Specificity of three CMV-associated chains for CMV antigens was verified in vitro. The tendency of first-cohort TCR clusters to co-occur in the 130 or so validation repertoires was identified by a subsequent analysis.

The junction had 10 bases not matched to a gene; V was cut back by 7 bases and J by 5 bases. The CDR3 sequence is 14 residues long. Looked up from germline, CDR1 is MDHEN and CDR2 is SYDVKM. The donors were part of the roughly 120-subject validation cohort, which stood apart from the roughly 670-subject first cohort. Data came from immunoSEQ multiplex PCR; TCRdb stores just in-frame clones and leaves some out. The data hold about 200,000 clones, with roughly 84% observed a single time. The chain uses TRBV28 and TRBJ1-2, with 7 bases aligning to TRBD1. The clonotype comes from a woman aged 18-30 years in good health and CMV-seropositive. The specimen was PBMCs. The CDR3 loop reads CASTRGDRRYGYTF. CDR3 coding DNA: TGTGCCAGCACCCGAGGGGACAGACGGTATGGCTACACCTTC.